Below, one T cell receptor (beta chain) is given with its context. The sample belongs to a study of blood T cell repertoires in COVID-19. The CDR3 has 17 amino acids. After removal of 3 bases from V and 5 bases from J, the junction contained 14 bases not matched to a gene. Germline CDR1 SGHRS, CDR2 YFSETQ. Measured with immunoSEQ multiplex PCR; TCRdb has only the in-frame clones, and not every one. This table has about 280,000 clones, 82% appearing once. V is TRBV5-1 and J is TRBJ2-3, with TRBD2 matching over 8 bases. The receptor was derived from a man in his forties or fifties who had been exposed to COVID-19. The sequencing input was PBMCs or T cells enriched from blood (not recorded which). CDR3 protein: CASSSGLDPGPGDTQYF. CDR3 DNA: TGCGCCAGCAGCTCGGGACTAGATCCGGGGCCGGGAGATACGCAGTATTTT.